This entry features one T cell receptor (beta chain) sequence. Antigen specificity is unknown. A multiplex PCR was run with 60 Vbeta primers and 13 Jbeta primers. TCRdb's copy holds only in-frame clones and misses some; the assay was immunoSEQ multiplex PCR. The sample consists of about 160,000 clones, roughly 85% of them appearing once. The CDR3 runs to 16 residues. This sample was taken from a study of cytomegalovirus exposure and HLA in healthy donors. Study conclusions and caveats: It was shown in a later analysis that HLA-associated TCR beta chains were more clonally expanded than other, equally common chains. When presence/absence was analysed, sequencing depth was taken to be roughly uniform across donors.

The specimen sequenced was PBMCs. The chain joins TRBV21-1 to TRBJ1-2; the table's D call, TRBD1, was not checked against the DNA. TRBV21-1 is termed a pseudogene. This receptor was obtained from a man between 18 and 35 years old in good health and CMV-seropositive. The CDR3, as DNA: TGTGCCAGCAGCAATGCGACCCGGGACAGGAGGAGTGGCTACACCTTC. Protein product: CASSNATRDRRSGYTF.